A selection of T cell receptor beta chains follows, all from one sample in a study of T cells after yellow fever vaccination. TCRdb called the 5' RACE reads again in MiXCR, with one record for every CDR3 protein. The sample records more than 450,000 distinct CDR3 sequences, about a fifth being singletons. The material sequenced was PBMCs, taken less than 25 days after the first yellow fever vaccination. The receptors originated from a man aged 18 to 35 who received the YFV17D yellow fever vaccine. Both conserved end residues are trimmed from each CDR3.

>TRBV6-1|TRBJ1-6|13
ASRAFSYRDSPLH
>TRBV4-3|TRBJ2-5|12
ASSQEPTGETQY
>TRBV7-2|TRBJ2-5|9
ASRDQGTQY
>TRBV6-2/TRBV6-3|TRBJ2-2|10
ASSKFPGELF
>TRBV6-2/TRBV6-3|TRBJ1-6|12
ASSYPLENSPLH
>TRBV29-1|TRBJ2-7|14
SVPGQGVNGYNEQY
>TRBV5-1|TRBJ1-5|14
ASAPTGLGPNQPQH
>TRBV6-2/TRBV6-3|TRBJ2-1|12
ASSWDLVGYEQF
>TRBV11-2|TRBJ2-4|15
ASSLEFPGSTKNIQY
>TRBV29-1|TRBJ2-3|12
SVVDRPLKDTQY
>TRBV5-5|TRBJ2-5|12
ASSFGPIQETQY
>TRBV5-1|TRBJ1-2|12
ASSPRVLNYGYT